Shown below are 20 T cell receptor beta chains from a single sample sequenced in a study of cytomegalovirus exposure and HLA in healthy donors. PCR primers comprised 60 Vbeta and 13 Jbeta primers. Clones were read by immunoSEQ multiplex PCR, and TCRdb kept only the in-frame ones, dropping some. This table lists roughly 77,000 clones. Input material: PBMCs. All receptors come from a man under 40 in good health and CMV-seronegative.

CDR3 bases: TGTGCCAGCAGTTCAATAGCGGGGGGAACCTACGAGCAGTACTTC. This gives the protein CASSSIAGGTYEQYF. This chain uses TRBV6-5 with TRBJ2-7; 10 nucleotides match TRBD2. The CDR3 totals 15 residues. Losses at the gene ends were 4 bases for V and 2 bases for J; bases not matched to a gene: 5. The V gene's germline CDR1 is MNHEY and CDR2 SVGAGI.

V and J are TRBV5-4 and TRBJ1-1; D is undetermined. Germline-derived CDR1 and CDR2 are SGHNT and YYREEE (reference sequence). V lost 4 bases and J 3 bases, leaving 4 bases between the germline ends. The CDR3 loop spans 11 amino acids. CDR3 loop: CASSEDTEAFF. The CDR3 DNA reads as TGTGCCAGCAGCGAGGACACTGAAGCTTTCTTT.

The genes are TRBV5-1 and TRBJ2-7, with 9 bases matching TRBD1. With V trimmed by 4 bases and J by 5 bases, 4 bases remained unmatched. Germline V gene data show CDR1 as SGHRS and CDR2 as YFSETQ. The CDR3 length is 13 residues. In DNA form, the CDR3 reads TGCGCCAGCAGCCGGGGACAGGGAGACGAGCAGTACTTC. It yields the protein CASSRGQGDEQYF.

The rearrangement links TRBV6-5 to TRBJ2-7; 11 bases line up with TRBD1. The trim removed 6 bases at V and 2 bases at J, leaving 6 bases unmatched. CDR3 length: 15 residues. Germline V gene data show CDR1 as MNHEY and CDR2 as SVGAGI. Written as DNA, the CDR3 is TGTGCCAGCAGACGGGACAGGGGGAGCCCCTACGAGCAGTACTTC. Protein sequence: CASRRDRGSPYEQYF.

The chain links TRBV5-5 to TRBJ2-7; 14 bases are a match to TRBD2. With 3 bases clipped from V and 0 bases from J, the junction kept 5 bases outside the gene matches. The CDR3 extends over 17 amino acids. Looked up from germline, CDR1 is SGHKS and CDR2 is YYEKEE (reference sequence). CDR3 amino acids: CASSSGLAGDLSYEQYF. The CDR3 region has the DNA TGTGCCAGCAGCTCGGGACTAGCGGGGGACCTCTCCTACGAGCAGTACTTC.

V and J are TRBV29-1 and TRBJ2-1; 11 nucleotides line up with TRBD2. The CDR3 contains 15 residues. V gave up 1 base and J gave up 3 bases; unmatched junction bases: 2. Germline V CDR1 and CDR2: SQVTM, ANQGSEA. The CDR3 spells CSVEGGTSGYNEQFF. The CDR3 coding sequence is TGCAGCGTTGAAGGCGGGACTAGCGGCTACAATGAGCAGTTCTTC.

The chain recombines TRBV5-1 with TRBJ1-1, with D perhaps TRBD1 (6 bases). CDR1 is SGHRS, CDR2 YFSETQ, per germline. There are 14 residues in the CDR3. V gave up 3 bases and J gave up 0 bases, with 9 bases separating them. The CDR3 loop reads CASSSGQLNTEAFF. As DNA, the CDR3 is TGCGCCAGCAGCTCAGGACAGTTGAACACTGAAGCTTTCTTT.

The chain combines TRBV5-1 with TRBJ1-2; no definite D call. The V end lost 5 bases, the J end lost 0 bases, and 8 bases lay between the germline ends. The germline V gene has CDR1 SGHRS and CDR2 YFSETQ. CDR3 length: 13 amino acids. CDR3 region: CASSVSANYGYTF. The CDR3 DNA sequence: TGCGCCAGCAGTGTATCAGCTAACTATGGCTACACCTTC.

The chain carries TRBV7-2 and TRBJ1-5; D call uncertain. The V end lost 0 bases, the J end lost 7 bases, and 7 bases lay between the germline ends. The CDR3 contains 13 residues. Germline V CDR1 and CDR2: SGHTA, FQGNSA. CDR3 DNA sequence: TGTGCCAGCAGCTTAGCGCTGGAGCAGCCCCAGCATTTT. Its translation is CASSLALEQPQHF.

This rearrangement joins TRBV5-1 to TRBJ1-2; 8 nucleotides line up with TRBD1. Germline CDR1 and CDR2: SGHRS and YFSETQ. The trim removed 0 bases at V and 8 bases at J, leaving 6 bases unmatched. This CDR3 is built from 14 residues. DNA of the CDR3: TGCGCCAGCAGCTTGGCCCCGGGACAGGAAGGCTACACCTTC. This encodes CASSLAPGQEGYTF. The whole variable domain, filled in from reference TRBV5-1 and TRBJ1-2, reads KAGVTQTPRYLIKTRGQQVTLSCSPISGHRSVSWYQQTPGQGLQFLFEYFSETQRNKGNFPGRFSGRQFSNSRSEMNVSTLELGDSALYLCASSLAPGQEGYTFGSGTRLTVV.

The chain joins TRBV28 to TRBJ1-1; TRBD1 matches at 7 bases. J was trimmed by 1 base and V by 5 bases; bases with no gene match: 7. Germline V gives CDR1 MDHEN, CDR2 SYDVKM. The CDR3 loop spans 15 amino acids. CDR3 residues: CASSPTGYQNTEAFF. The CDR3 bases are TGTGCCAGCAGTCCGACAGGGTACCAGAACACTGAAGCTTTCTTT.

The genes are TRBV10-3 and TRBJ1-5; no clear D. Looked up from germline, CDR1 is ENHRY and CDR2 is SYGVKD. CDR3 length: 15 amino acids. V was shortened by 2 bases and J by 3 bases, with 11 bases between the two germline ends. The CDR3 nucleotides read TGTGCCATCAGTGAGGTGGACGGGGTCAATCAGCCCCAGCATTTT. Translation: CAISEVDGVNQPQHF.

Details on this clone: One end of the junction fails to match germline, which may point to a read error. This chain joins TRBV27 and TRBJ2-3, with a tentative D call TRBD2 (6 bases). This CDR3 contains 14 residues. The germline V gene encodes CDR1 MNHEY and CDR2 SMNVEV (reference sequence). CDR3 residues: CVSSPIIAADTQYF. As DNA, the CDR3 is TGTGTCAGCAGTCCTATAATAGCGGCAGATACGCAGTATTTT.

This chain links TRBV4-1 with TRBJ2-1; 10 nucleotides align to TRBD2. CDR3 size: 14 residues. Trimming at V came to 5 bases and at J to 9 bases, leaving 7 bases not matched to a gene. Germline CDR1 is MGHRA and CDR2 is YSYEKL. CDR3 residues: CASSTGLAFSEQFF. DNA of the CDR3: TGCGCCAGCAGCACGGGACTAGCGTTCTCTGAGCAGTTCTTC.

This chain uses TRBV18 with TRBJ2-5, with D unclear. CDR1 and CDR2 (germline): KGHSH, LQKENI. The CDR3 is 15 amino acids. Between the trimmed V and J ends, which lost 3 bases and 5 bases, there was a span of 16 bases. The CDR3 sequence: CASSPRLVGTETQYF. CDR3 coding DNA: TGTGCCAGCTCACCCAGACTTGTCGGAACGGAGACCCAGTACTTC.

This chain links TRBV5-1 with TRBJ1-1; no clear D. The CDR3 has 14 amino acids. V shed 4 bases and J shed 1 base, with 11 bases lying between them. From germline, CDR1 is SGHRS and CDR2 YFSETQ. The chain's CDR3 is CASSGERPNTEAFF. The CDR3 coding sequence is TGCGCCAGCAGCGGGGAGAGGCCGAACACTGAAGCTTTCTTT.

This rearrangement joins TRBV6-5 to TRBJ2-1; D is undetermined. The CDR3 spans 16 residues. The germline V gene has CDR1 MNHEY and CDR2 SVGAGI. V lost 4 bases and J 4 bases, leaving 17 bases between the germline ends. This CDR3 is CASSLVLPVKYNEQFF. The CDR3 DNA sequence: TGTGCCAGCAGTTTAGTCCTACCGGTAAAGTACAATGAGCAGTTCTTC.

The chain recombines TRBV6-1 with TRBJ1-2, with 10 bases matching TRBD1. Germline CDR1 MNHNS, CDR2 SASEGT. V was pared by 2 bases and J by 4 bases, with 1 base of the junction left unmatched. This CDR3 has 14 amino acids. The CDR3 bases are TGTGCCAGCAGTGAAAGGACAGGGGGCTATGGCTACACCTTC. This sequence encodes CASSERTGGYGYTF.

The CDR3 loop reads CASSLGVGRGHQPQHF. The CDR3, as DNA: TGTGCCAGCAGCTTAGGAGTCGGCAGGGGGCATCAGCCCCAGCATTTT. The rearrangement uses TRBV7-9 and TRBJ1-5, with 8 bases that match TRBD1. The germline CDR1 and CDR2 sequences are SEHNR and FQNEAQ (reference sequence). CDR3 length equals 16 residues. V was pared by 1 base and J by 5 bases, with 7 bases of the junction left unmatched.

The V gene is TRBV18, the J gene TRBJ2-1; 8 bases align to TRBD1. Trimming at V came to 5 bases and at J to 5 bases, leaving 8 bases not matched to a gene. The CDR3 contains 15 residues. Germline CDR1 KGHSH, CDR2 LQKENI. CDR3 bases: TGTGCCAGCTCAACTACAGGGGGAACCGACAATGAGCAGTTCTTC. Translating gives CASSTTGGTDNEQFF.